This TCR beta chain derives from a study of T cells in Graves' hyperthyroidism and ophthalmopathy. Study conclusions and caveats: Peripheral blood also featured most of the thyroid clonotypes expanded above 0.001.

This clonotype was detected ten times or more. Its specificity is not known. Each diagnosis was grounded in clinical symptoms, serum thyroxine and TRAb, thyroid ultrasound, and orbital computed tomography. The PBMCs were sourced from fresh peripheral blood (approximately 9.6 ml). Regions amplified from RNA transcripts were the TCR beta CDR3 regions. Primed by the HTBI set, a first-round RT-PCR was run on the TCR CDR3. TCRdb re-called the multiplex PCR reads through MiXCR, storing one row per CDR3 protein. The sample lists 250,000 to 300,000 distinct CDR3 sequences, around 15% occurring once. Sequencing was done on a sample of blood. This clonotype originated in a woman aged 45-65 years with Graves' hyperthyroidism that later progressed to Graves' ophthalmopathy.

The CDR3 DNA reads as TGTGCCATCAGTGTCGGGGGTCTGGGCTACGAGCAGTACTTC. Translating gives CAISVGGLGYEQYF. V and J are TRBV10-3 and TRBJ2-7, with a weak D call TRBD2 (6 bases). V was shortened by 4 bases and J by 3 bases, with 13 bases between the two germline ends. This CDR3 has 14 residues. Germline values: CDR1 ENHRY, CDR2 SYGVKD.